This entry describes one TCR beta chain. Its antigen is not identified. This may be a read error: a much more frequent sequence differs by one nucleotide. In TCRdb, the 5' RACE reads were re-called with MiXCR into one record per CDR3 protein. The sample lists about 450,000 distinct CDR3 sequences, less than 20% seen once, with more than 10% in the top ten. The sample belongs to a study of identical twins. Study-level points and caveats: Low generation probability was overrepresented in out-of-frame alpha sequences shared by twins.

Germline lookup yields CDR1 SGHVS and CDR2 FQNEAQ. This CDR3 is 16 amino acids long. The V end lost 4 bases, the J end lost 0 bases, and 16 bases lay between the germline ends. The TCR originated in a man aged 45-65 years in good health. The sample was naive T cells sorted from blood. The rearrangement links TRBV7-8 to TRBJ2-7, with D possibly TRBD1 on 6 matching bases. CDR3 residues: CASSSRGTGSSYEQYF. The DNA of the CDR3 is TGTGCCAGCAGCTCTAGAGGTACAGGGAGCTCCTACGAGCAGTACTTC.